The clone carrying this TCR beta chain appeared once. The entry originates in a study of blood T cell repertoires in COVID-19. Background on the study: Acute and convalescent COVID-19 samples came from the United States, Italy and Spain. PBMCs, B-cell-depleted T cells, or T cells provided the cDNA or gDNA that made up the material.

The CDR3 extends over 16 amino acids. Germline trimming cut 1 base from V and 4 bases from J; bases unmatched to any gene: 6. CDR1 LNHDA and CDR2 SQIVND come from the germline V gene (reference sequence). As handled by the study authors: Amplification with reference gene primers provided the estimates of nucleated cell counts. Profiled with immunoSEQ multiplex PCR; TCRdb holds only in-frame clones, not every one. V, J and clone size were drawn from that table, and D and trimming were deduced from the DNA. The sample has roughly 53,000 clones; 89% are singletons. The sample comprised peripheral blood. This chain joins TRBV19 and TRBJ1-5, with 8 bases identical to TRBD1. The receptor was derived from a man between 60 and 75 years old with acute or convalescent COVID-19. The CDR3 nucleotides read TGTGCCAGTAGTATAGGATTTCGGACAGGGAATCAGCCCCAGCATTTT. Its translation: CASSIGFRTGNQPQHF.